These 13 T cell receptor beta chains were all obtained from the same sample, sequenced in a study of early T cells in non-severe SARS-CoV-2 infection. TCRdb itself ran the 5' RACE reads through MiXCR, one entry per CDR3 protein. The sample consists of about 49,000 distinct CDR3 sequences, over 9.5% of them appearing once. The sample was whole blood. The receptors shown here come from an adult who was a healthcare worker with PCR-confirmed SARS-CoV-2 infection or an uninfected control (not recorded which).

In this sample, this clonotype turned up many times. The V and J genes are TRBV5-6 and TRBJ2-5, with 10 bases matching TRBD2. The V gene's germline CDR1 is SGHDT and CDR2 YYEEEE. With V trimmed by 0 bases and J by 2 bases, 1 base remained unmatched. The CDR3 extends over 15 amino acids. The CDR3 DNA is TGTGCCAGCAGCTTGGAAGCGGGAGGGCAAGAGACCCAGTACTTC. It specifies CASSLEAGGQETQYF.

This chain connects TRBV2 to TRBJ1-5; maybe TRBD1 (5 bases). In germline, CDR1 is SNHLY, CDR2 FYNNEI. V was pared by 6 bases and J by 6 bases, with 9 bases between. This CDR3 spans 12 amino acids. CDR3 protein: CASSRQTQPQHF. Written as DNA, the CDR3 is TGTGCCAGCAGCAGACAGACTCAGCCCCAGCATTTT.

This clonotype was seen more than once but under ten times. V usage is TRBV7-9 and J usage is TRBJ2-7, with D maybe TRBD2 (6 bases). V was trimmed by 3 bases and J by 2 bases, leaving 11 bases between them. The CDR3 spans 14 residues. The germline V gene encodes CDR1 SEHNR and CDR2 FQNEAQ (reference sequence). CDR3 loop: CASSLGLSPYEQYF. CDR3 in DNA: TGTGCCAGCAGCTTGGGACTGAGTCCCTACGAGCAGTACTTC. Together with reference TRBV7-9 and TRBJ2-7, the CDR3 gives the full variable domain: DTGVSQNPRHKITKRGQNVTFRCDPISEHNRLYWYRQTLGQGPEFLTYFQNEAQLEKSRLLSDRFSAERPKGSFSTLEIQRTEQGDSAMYLCASSLGLSPYEQYFGPGTRLTVT.

V is TRBV11-2 and J is TRBJ2-4; tentatively, D is TRBD1 (5 bases). CDR3 length equals 15 residues. CDR1 is SGHAT, CDR2 FQNNGV, per germline. V gave up 0 bases and J gave up 8 bases, with 14 bases separating them. CDR3 bases: TGTGCCAGCAGCTTAGACGACAGCGCCTGGGACATTCAGTACTTC. It specifies CASSLDDSAWDIQYF.

This clonotype has only a few counts. V usage is TRBV24-1 and J usage is TRBJ2-3; 7 nucleotides agree with TRBD1. Germline V gene sequence: CDR1 KGHDR, CDR2 SFDVKD. With V trimmed by 1 base and J by 4 bases, 7 bases remained unmatched. This CDR3 is 16 amino acids long. CDR3 sequence: CATSDFKETGSDTQYF. In nucleotides, the CDR3 is TGTGCCACCAGTGATTTTAAAGAGACAGGGTCAGATACGCAGTATTTT.

This clonotype has a handful of counts. The chain is built from TRBV9 and TRBJ1-1, with D unresolved. Per germline, CDR1 SGDLS and CDR2 YYNGEE. Trimming took 2 bases from V and 1 from J, leaving 9 bases between them. This CDR3 has 14 amino acids. CDR3 loop: CASSVGWANTEAFF. Written as DNA, the CDR3 is TGTGCCAGCAGCGTGGGCTGGGCGAACACTGAAGCTTTCTTT.

Concerning this clonotype itself: A much larger clone lies a single base off, so this may be a read error. This rearrangement joins TRBV12-3 or TRBV12-4 to TRBJ2-5; no reliable D call. The length of the CDR3 is 14 residues. The CDR3 spells CVSTQGWIEETQYF. CDR3 in DNA: TGTGTCAGCACCCAAGGCTGGATAGAAGAGACCCAGTACTTC.

The J gene is TRBJ2-3, the V gene TRBV5-4, with D possibly TRBD2 on 6 matching bases. V was trimmed by 5 bases and J by 0 bases, leaving 13 bases between them. CDR1 is SGHNT, CDR2 YYREEE, per germline (reference sequence). CDR3 length equals 15 residues. The CDR3 DNA reads as TGTGCCAGCAGGTGGGGACTTTCCAGCACAGATACGCAGTATTTT. It encodes CASRWGLSSTDTQYF.

Sample share makes this clonotype medium-sized. The V gene is TRBV6-6, the J gene TRBJ1-5; TRBD1 matches 7 bases. The CDR3 totals 15 residues. Germline V gene lookup returns CDR1 MNHNY and CDR2 SVGAGI (reference sequence). J lost 1 base, V lost 5 bases, and 5 bases had no gene match. This CDR3 is CASSLRQGSNQPQHF. The CDR3 DNA reads as TGTGCCAGCAGTCTGCGACAGGGCAGCAATCAGCCCCAGCATTTT.

The V and J genes are TRBV27 and TRBJ2-4; 10 bases are a match to TRBD1. The CDR3 length is 16 residues. Germline V gene data show CDR1 as MNHEY and CDR2 as SMNVEV (reference sequence). V dropped 5 bases and J dropped 11; count of bases not matched to a gene: 15. CDR3 sequence: CASSPAGQGKNFFQYF. The DNA for the CDR3 is TGTGCCAGCAGTCCGGCGGGACAGGGGAAAAACTTTTTTCAGTACTTC.

The rearrangement links TRBV28 to TRBJ2-7; D is perhaps TRBD1 (6 bases). The CDR3 consists of 14 residues. Per the germline V gene, CDR1 is MDHEN and CDR2 is SYDVKM. V dropped 5 bases and J dropped 6 bases, with 17 bases sitting between them. CDR3 in amino acids: CASSDHGQWFEQYF. The CDR3 nucleotides are TGTGCCAGCAGTGATCATGGACAGTGGTTCGAGCAGTACTTC.

For the CDR3, the DNA is TGTGCCAGCAGCAGGACAAGTAATCAGCCCCAGCATTTT. It yields the protein CASSRTSNQPQHF. The chain has TRBV7-9 and TRBJ1-5, with D possibly matching TRBD1 (5 bases). Trimming took 5 bases from V and 4 from J, leaving 9 bases between them. The length of the CDR3 is 13 residues. Looked up from germline, CDR1 is SEHNR and CDR2 is FQNEAQ (reference sequence).

This chain links TRBV25-1 with TRBJ2-7; D is ambiguous. The CDR3 extends over 15 amino acids. The germline V gene encodes CDR1 MGHDK and CDR2 SYGVNS. V shed 1 base and J shed 0 bases, with 10 bases lying between them. The CDR3 DNA follows: TGTGCCAGCAGTGAATTGGGCAGTCGCTCCTACGAGCAGTACTTC. Translated, it gives CASSELGSRSYEQYF.